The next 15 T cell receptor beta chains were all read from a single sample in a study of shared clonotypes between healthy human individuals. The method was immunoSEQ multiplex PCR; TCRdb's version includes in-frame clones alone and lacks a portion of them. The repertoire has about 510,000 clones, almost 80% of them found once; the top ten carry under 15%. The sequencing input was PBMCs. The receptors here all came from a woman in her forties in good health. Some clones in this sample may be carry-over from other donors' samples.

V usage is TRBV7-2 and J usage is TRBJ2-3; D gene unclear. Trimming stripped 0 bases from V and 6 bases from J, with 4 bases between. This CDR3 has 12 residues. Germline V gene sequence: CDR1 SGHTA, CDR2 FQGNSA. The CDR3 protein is CASSLASDTQYF. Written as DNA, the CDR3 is TGTGCCAGCAGCTTAGCTTCGGATACGCAGTATTTT. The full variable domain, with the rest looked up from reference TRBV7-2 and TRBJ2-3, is GAGVSQSPSNKVTEKGKDVELRCDPISGHTALYWYRQSLGQGLEFLIYFQGNSAPDKSGLPSDRFSAERTGGSVSTLTIQRTQQEDSAVYLCASSLASDTQYFGPGTRLTVL.

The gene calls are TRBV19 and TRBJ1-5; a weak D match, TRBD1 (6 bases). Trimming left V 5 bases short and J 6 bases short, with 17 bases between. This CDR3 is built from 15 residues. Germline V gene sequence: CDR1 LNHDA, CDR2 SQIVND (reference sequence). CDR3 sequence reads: CASSSWGRVGQPQHF. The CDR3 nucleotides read TGTGCCAGTAGTTCTTGGGGGCGCGTGGGTCAGCCCCAGCATTTT.

The CDR3 DNA is TGTGCCAGCGAACCAGGGTTAGAGACAGATACGCAGTATTTT. Translation gives CASEPGLETDTQYF. V is TRBV28 and J is TRBJ2-3, with D possibly being TRBD1 (5 bases). V lost 8 bases to trimming and J lost 3 bases, with 15 bases between them. Germline-derived CDR1 and CDR2 are MDHEN and SYDVKM. The CDR3 runs to 14 residues.

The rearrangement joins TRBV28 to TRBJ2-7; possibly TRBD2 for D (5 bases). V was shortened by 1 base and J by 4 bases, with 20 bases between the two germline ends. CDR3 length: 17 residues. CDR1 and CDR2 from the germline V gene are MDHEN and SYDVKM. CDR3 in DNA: TGTGCCAGCAGTTTATACCCTAGTGGGAGTTACGCTTACGAGCAGTACTTC. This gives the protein CASSLYPSGSYAYEQYF.

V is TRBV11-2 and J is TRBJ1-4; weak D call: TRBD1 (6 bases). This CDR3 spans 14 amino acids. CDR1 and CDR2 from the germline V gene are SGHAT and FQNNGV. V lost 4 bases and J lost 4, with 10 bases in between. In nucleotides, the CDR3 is TGTGCCAGCAGCTCAGGGGCCGGTAATGAAAAACTGTTTTTT. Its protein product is CASSSGAGNEKLFF.

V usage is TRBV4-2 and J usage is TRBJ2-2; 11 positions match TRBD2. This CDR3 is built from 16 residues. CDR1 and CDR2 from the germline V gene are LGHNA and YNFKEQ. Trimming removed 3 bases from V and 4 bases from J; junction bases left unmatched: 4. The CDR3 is CASSHSGRAGTGELFF. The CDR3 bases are TGTGCCAGCAGCCATAGCGGGAGGGCCGGCACCGGGGAGCTGTTTTTT.

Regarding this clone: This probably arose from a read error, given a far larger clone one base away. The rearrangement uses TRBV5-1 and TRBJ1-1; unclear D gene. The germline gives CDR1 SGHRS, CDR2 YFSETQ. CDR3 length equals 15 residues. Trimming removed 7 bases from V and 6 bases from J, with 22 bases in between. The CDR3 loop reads CASGWAVDGLSEAFF. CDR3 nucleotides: TGCGCCAGCGGCTGGGCGGTTGACGGCCTGTCTGAAGCTTTCTTT.

CDR3 coding DNA: TGTGCCAGCAGTGAACTGGGACAGCCCTATGGCTACACCTTC. Amino acid sequence: CASSELGQPYGYTF. The V gene is TRBV25-1, the J gene TRBJ1-2; 7 nucleotides agree with TRBD1. Trimming at V came to 2 bases and at J to 4 bases, leaving 4 bases not matched to a gene. Germline V gives CDR1 MGHDK, CDR2 SYGVNS. This CDR3 is built from 14 residues.

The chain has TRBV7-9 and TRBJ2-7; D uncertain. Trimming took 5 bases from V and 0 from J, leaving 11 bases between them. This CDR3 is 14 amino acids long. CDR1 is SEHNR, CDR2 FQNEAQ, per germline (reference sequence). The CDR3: CASSPNTDSYEQYF. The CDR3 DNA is TGTGCCAGCAGCCCCAATACAGACTCCTACGAGCAGTACTTC.

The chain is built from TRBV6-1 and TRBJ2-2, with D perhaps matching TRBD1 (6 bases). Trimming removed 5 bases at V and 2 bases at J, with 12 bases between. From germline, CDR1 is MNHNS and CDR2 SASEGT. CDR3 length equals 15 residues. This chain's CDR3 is CASSTTGDNTGELFF. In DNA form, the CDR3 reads TGTGCCAGCAGTACGACAGGAGATAACACCGGGGAGCTGTTTTTT.

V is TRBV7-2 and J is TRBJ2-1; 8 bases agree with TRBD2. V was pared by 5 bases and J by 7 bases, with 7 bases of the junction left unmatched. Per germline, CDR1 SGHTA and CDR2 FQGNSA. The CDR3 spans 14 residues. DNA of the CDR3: TGTGCCAGCAGCCCCTGGACTAGCTCAAATGAGCAGTTCTTC. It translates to CASSPWTSSNEQFF.

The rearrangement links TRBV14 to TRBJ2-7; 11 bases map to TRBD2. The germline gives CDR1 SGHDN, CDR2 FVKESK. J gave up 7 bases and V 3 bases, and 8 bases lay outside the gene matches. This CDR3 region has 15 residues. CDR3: CASSQLSGRAGEQYF. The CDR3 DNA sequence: TGTGCCAGCAGCCAGCTTAGCGGGAGGGCCGGAGAGCAGTACTTC.

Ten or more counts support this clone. CDR3 nucleotides: TGTGCCAGCAGAGTACCGGGACAGGGGTACAATGAGCAGTTCTTC. This sequence encodes CASRVPGQGYNEQFF. J is TRBJ2-1 and V is TRBV28, with 10 positions matching TRBD1. The CDR3 covers 15 residues. Germline lookup yields CDR1 MDHEN and CDR2 SYDVKM. The junction had 6 bases not matched to a gene; V was cut back by 6 bases and J by 4 bases.

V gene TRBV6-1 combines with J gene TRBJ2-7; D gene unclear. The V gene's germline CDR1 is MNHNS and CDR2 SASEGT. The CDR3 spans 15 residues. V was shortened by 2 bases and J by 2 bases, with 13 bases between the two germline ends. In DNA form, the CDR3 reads TGTGCCAGCAGTGAACTTTCTCTAGTACCCTACGAGCAGTACTTC. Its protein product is CASSELSLVPYEQYF.

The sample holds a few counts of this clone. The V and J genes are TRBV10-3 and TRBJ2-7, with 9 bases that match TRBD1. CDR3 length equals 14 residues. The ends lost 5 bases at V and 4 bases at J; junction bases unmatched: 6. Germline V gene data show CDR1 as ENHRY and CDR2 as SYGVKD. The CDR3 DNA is TGTGCCATCAGTCCGGGACAGGGTATATACGAGCAGTACTTC. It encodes CAISPGQGIYEQYF.